Only a few counts were recorded for the clone carrying this T cell receptor (beta chain). Its cognate antigen is unknown. Researchers ran immunoSEQ v3.0 at survey level. Data came from immunoSEQ multiplex PCR; TCRdb stores just in-frame clones and leaves some out. The top ten clones hold 1% of a sample with tens of thousands of clones, roughly 84% of them seen once. Per donor, a minimum of one pre-ART and a minimum of two post-ART PBMC samples were available. This entry is derived from a study of long-term antiretroviral therapy in people with HIV. General study results and limits: Clones showing expansion before ART dominated the repertoire at all time points. Spans of CDR3 length were tighter for HIV repertoires than for controls.

There are 11 residues in the CDR3. Trimming shortened V by 8 bases and J by 6 bases, and 11 bases separated the two germline ends. Germline V gene sequence: CDR1 LNHDA, CDR2 SQIVND (reference sequence). This sequence joins TRBV19 and TRBJ2-7; no firm D call. The sample consisted of unsorted PBMCs, taken 2 years after starting antiretroviral therapy. The TCR was taken from a man aged 50 or older with HIV. CDR3 DNA sequence: TGTGCCAGTTCCAAAGGGTTCGAGCAGTACTTC. As protein: CASSKGFEQYF.